This T cell receptor (beta chain) comes out of a study of T cell changes during pregnancy in multiple sclerosis. TCRdb keeps only in-frame clones here, not all; method: immunoSEQ multiplex PCR. The table lists around 42,000 clones, around 93% of them singletons. CDR3 length equals 15 residues. The V and J ends lost 5 bases and 7 bases respectively, with 18 bases between them. Germline CDR1 and CDR2: SGHTA and FQGNSA. The sequenced sample was CD4+ T cells from peripheral blood mononuclear cells, obtained before pregnancy. The receptor comes from a female donor with multiple sclerosis, enrolled in a pregnancy study. The chain couples TRBV7-2 to TRBJ2-1; perhaps TRBD2 as D (7 bases). The CDR3 sequence is CASSPPGGRWNEQFF. The CDR3 DNA reads TGTGCCAGCAGCCCGCCCGGGGGGCGGTGGAATGAGCAGTTCTTC.